The 30 T cell receptor beta chains below come from one sample, sequenced in a study of glioma-infiltrating T cells. Using RNA template, CDR3s of TCR alpha and beta were amplified with iRepertoire arm-PCR. TCRdb analysed the multiplex PCR reads with MiXCR anew, one entry per CDR3 protein. The table records about 130,000 distinct CDR3 sequences, under 25% of them present only once. Source material: glioma tissue, nonneoplastic brain tissue, or PBMCs (not recorded which). The receptor set was obtained from a human donor with low-grade glioma or glioblastoma, undergoing nonglioma brain surgery, or in good health (not recorded which).

The V call is TRBV2, the J call TRBJ2-3; TRBD2 aligns across 8 bases. CDR1 and CDR2 (germline): SNHLY, FYNNEI. The junction had 9 bases not matched to a gene; V was cut back by 6 bases and J by 4 bases. The length of the CDR3 is 15 residues. CDR3 sequence (DNA): TGTGCCAGCAGCCCGGGGGGGGCAGGGGCAGATACGCAGTATTTT. Protein sequence: CASSPGGAGADTQYF.

The chain recombines TRBV7-2 with TRBJ2-5, with 10 bases matching TRBD1. V lost 3 bases and J lost 5; bases outside the gene matches: 6. The CDR3 spans 15 residues. Germline V gene data show CDR1 as SGHTA and CDR2 as FQGNSA. The CDR3 DNA follows: TGTGCCAGCAGCTTGGGGACAGGGGTGGTGGAGACCCAGTACTTC. This codes for CASSLGTGVVETQYF.

V gene TRBV18 combines with J gene TRBJ2-7, with 9 bases aligning to TRBD2. Germline CDR1 and CDR2: KGHSH and LQKENI. With V trimmed by 6 bases and J by 5 bases, 8 bases remained unmatched. The CDR3 sequence is 14 residues long. The CDR3 DNA reads as TGTGCCAGCTCCCGGCGGGAGGGACAGCACGAGCAGTACGTC. Protein sequence: CASSRREGQHEQYV.

The V call is TRBV6-1, the J call TRBJ2-7; D may be TRBD2 (6 bases). The CDR3 consists of 12 residues. CDR1 and CDR2 (germline): MNHNS, SASEGT. The DNA of the CDR3 is TGTGCCAGCAGTACGCGGACTAACACAGTTAGCGTC. This gives the protein CASSTRTNTVSV.

This clonotype has only a few counts. The V gene is TRBV7-3, the J gene TRBJ1-1; D is unresolved. V was trimmed by 1 base and J by 7 bases, leaving 10 bases between them. CDR3 length: 13 residues. Germline CDR1 and CDR2: SGHTA and FQGTGA. The CDR3 is CASSLSSDYEAFF. DNA for the CDR3: TGTGCCAGCAGCTTAAGCTCAGACTATGAAGCTTTCTTT.

The chain carries TRBV13 and TRBJ2-7; 11 nucleotides align to TRBD2. The germline CDR1 and CDR2 sequences are PRHDT and FYEKMQ (reference sequence). The trim removed 4 bases at V and 9 bases at J, leaving 11 bases unmatched. The CDR3 extends over 15 amino acids. CDR3 in amino acids: CASSSQGLAVRGQYV. As DNA, the CDR3 is TGTGCCAGCAGCTCTCAGGGACTAGCGGTCCGGGGGCAGTACGTC.

The V and J genes are TRBV19 and TRBJ2-1; D unresolved. This CDR3 region has 14 residues. Germline CDR1 is LNHDA and CDR2 is SQIVND (reference sequence). Written as DNA, the CDR3 is TGTGTTAGTACTCCACAGAGGCCCTACAATGAGCAGTTCTTC. It specifies CVSTPQRPYNEQFF.

The chain uses TRBV2 and TRBJ2-5; D is perhaps TRBD1 (5 bases). This CDR3 comprises 12 residues. Per the germline V gene, CDR1 is SNHLY and CDR2 is FYNNEI. Deletions cut 7 bases from V and 4 bases from J, with 10 bases between. The CDR3 sequence is CASIRQGETQYF. In DNA form, the CDR3 reads TGTGCCAGCATTAGGCAGGGAGAGACCCAGTACTTC.

A few counts support this clonotype. The chain uses TRBV24-1 and TRBJ2-3, with D perhaps TRBD1 (6 bases). The CDR3 runs to 15 residues. Trimming removed 3 bases at V and 1 base at J, with 10 bases between. The V gene's germline CDR1 is KGHDR and CDR2 SFDVKD. CDR3 nucleotides: TGTGCCACCAGTGATCCAGGGGAACGCACAGATACGCAGTATTTT. The encoded protein is CATSDPGERTDTQYF.

On this clonotype: A read error may be the cause here, since a much bigger clone is one base away. This rearrangement joins TRBV6-5 to TRBJ1-1; D perhaps matches TRBD1 (5 bases). The CDR3 is 12 amino acids. Germline V CDR1 and CDR2: MNHEY, SVGAGI. CDR3 bases: TGTGCCAGCAGTTACAATTCAGGGTACGCTTACTTT. It specifies CASSYNSGYAYF.

The chain has TRBV6-4 and TRBJ2-3; 7 bases line up with TRBD2. Germline V gene data show CDR1 as MRHNA and CDR2 as SNTAGT. The CDR3 is made up of 16 amino acids. Trimming took 3 bases from V and 6 from J; bases not matched to a gene: 12. CDR3 bases: TGTGCCAGCAGTGAAACCCCTAGCGGCGGATGGGATACGCAGTATTTT. Amino acid sequence: CASSETPSGGWDTQYF.

This clonotype was found many times. V is TRBV28 and J is TRBJ2-3; the match to TRBD2 covers 8 bases. This CDR3 comprises 15 residues. Unmatched junction bases numbered 4, after V lost 3 bases and J lost 2 bases. The germline gives CDR1 MDHEN, CDR2 SYDVKM. DNA of the CDR3: TGTGCCAGCAGTTTTAGCGGGGAGGCCACAGATACGCAGTATTTT. Residues: CASSFSGEATDTQYF.

This clonotype was observed a few times. This chain links TRBV5-6 with TRBJ1-1, with D perhaps TRBD1 (5 bases). Trimming removed 4 bases from V and 3 bases from J, with 16 bases in between. Germline V gene data show CDR1 as SGHDT and CDR2 as YYEEEE. This CDR3 contains 15 residues. CDR3 in DNA: TGTGCCAGCAGCCCCTGGGGGGGAAGGGACACTGAAGCTTTCTTT. Translation gives CASSPWGGRDTEAFF.

This clonotype was found many times. The CDR3 protein is CASSETGAYEQYV. DNA of the CDR3: TGTGCCAGTAGCGAGACAGGGGCCTACGAGCAGTACGTC. The V gene is TRBV19, the J gene TRBJ2-7; 8 bases align to TRBD1. This CDR3 comprises 13 residues. Germline V CDR1 and CDR2: LNHDA, SQIVND (reference sequence). V lost 6 bases, J lost 2 bases, and 3 bases stayed unmatched.

There are many counts of this clonotype. Written as DNA, the CDR3 is TGTGCCAGTAAGCCGAGCATGAATCAGCCCCAGCATTTT. Its protein product is CASKPSMNQPQHF. The genes are TRBV19 and TRBJ1-5; no definite D call. Germline V gene data show CDR1 as LNHDA and CDR2 as SQIVND (reference sequence). Trimming stripped 7 bases from V and 4 bases from J, with 11 bases between. CDR3 size: 13 residues.

Here the CDR3 reads CASSQDPGQALGYTF. CDR3 nucleotides: TGCGCCAGCAGCCAAGACCCGGGACAGGCACTTGGCTACACCTTC. V gene TRBV4-1 combines with J gene TRBJ1-2; 8 bases agree with TRBD1. The CDR3 has 15 residues. V lost 0 bases to trimming and J lost 7 bases; unmatched junction nucleotides: 7. Looked up from germline, CDR1 is MGHRA and CDR2 is YSYEKL.

The gene calls are TRBV3-1 and TRBJ1-2; D perhaps matches TRBD1 (5 bases). CDR1 LGHDT and CDR2 YNNKEL come from the germline V gene (reference sequence). The CDR3 is made up of 15 amino acids. Trimming shortened V by 6 bases and J by 0 bases, and 14 bases separated the two germline ends. CDR3 region: CASSQQAGANYGYTF. The CDR3 DNA follows: TGTGCCAGCAGTCAACAGGCCGGAGCTAACTATGGCTACACCTTC.

This chain joins TRBV7-9 and TRBJ1-1, with D unresolved. V was shortened by 5 bases and J by 11 bases, with 18 bases between the two germline ends. The CDR3 has 13 amino acids. CDR1 and CDR2 (germline): SEHNR, FQNEAQ (reference sequence). CDR3 sequence (DNA): TGTGCCAGCAGCAACGGACCGGACTGGTGGGCTTTCTTT. Encoded protein: CASSNGPDWWAFF. The complete variable domain, with remaining parts taken from reference TRBV7-9 and TRBJ1-1, reads DTGVSQNPRHKITKRGQNVTFRCDPISEHNRLYWYRQTLGQGPEFLTYFQNEAQLEKSRLLSDRFSAERPKGSFSTLEIQRTEQGDSAMYLCASSNGPDWWAFFGQGTRLTVV.

This clonotype showed up just once. The chain recombines TRBV3-1 with TRBJ2-5; TRBD2 matches at 11 bases. V lost 2 bases, J lost 3 bases, and 8 bases stayed unmatched. This CDR3 is built from 17 residues. Germline V CDR1 and CDR2: LGHDT, YNNKEL (reference sequence). This CDR3 reads CASSQTGLAGPKETQYF. CDR3 nucleotides: TGTGCCAGCAGCCAAACCGGACTAGCGGGCCCTAAAGAGACCCAGTACTTC.

This clonotype was seen once. The chain carries TRBV3-1 and TRBJ1-1; 7 bases line up with TRBD1. The CDR3 totals 15 residues. The V gene end was trimmed by 2 bases and the J gene end by 2 bases; junction bases not matched to a gene: 5. Germline V lookup: CDR1 LGHDT, CDR2 YNNKEL (reference sequence). The DNA for the CDR3 is TGTGCCAGCAGCCAAACGACAGGGTACAACACTGAAGCTTTCTTT. Protein product: CASSQTTGYNTEAFF.

The chain joins TRBV4-1 to TRBJ1-1, with D possibly TRBD1 on 6 matching bases. CDR1 is MGHRA and CDR2 is YSYEKL in the germline V gene. This CDR3 region has 16 residues. V dropped 4 bases and J dropped 0 bases, with 15 bases sitting between them. The CDR3 loop is CASSPGQGTLNTEAFF. The CDR3 DNA is TGCGCCAGCAGCCCCGGGCAGGGGACCCTGAACACTGAAGCTTTCTTT.

Regarding this clonotype: A much larger clone lies one base from this, so it may be a read error. The chain carries TRBV7-2 and TRBJ2-3; possibly TRBD1 for D (6 bases). The germline V gene has CDR1 SGHTA and CDR2 FQGNSA. Trimming removed 9 bases at V and 4 bases at J, with 14 bases between. CDR3 length: 13 residues. This chain's CDR3 is CARSARGSDTQYF. In nucleotides, the CDR3 is TGTGCCAGAAGCGCCAGGGGATCAGATACGCAGTATTTT.

V is TRBV5-4 and J is TRBJ1-1; D uncertain. Looked up from germline, CDR1 is SGHNT and CDR2 is YYREEE (reference sequence). Trimming cost V 4 bases and J 5 bases, with 15 bases left between them. The CDR3 totals 14 residues. The CDR3 loop is CASSNAEARTEAFF. CDR3 nucleotide sequence: TGTGCCAGCAGCAATGCAGAGGCGAGAACTGAAGCTTTCTTT.

This clonotype was seen a handful of times. The chain recombines TRBV7-2 with TRBJ2-1, with a tentative D call TRBD2 (5 bases). Germline CDR1 is SGHTA and CDR2 is FQGNSA. The ends were cut back, 5 bases at V and 0 bases at J, with 14 bases in the middle. The CDR3 extends over 16 amino acids. The CDR3, as DNA: TGTGCCAGCAGCCCAAGGACTGCCAGCTCCTACAATGAGCAGTTCTTC. Its translation is CASSPRTASSYNEQFF.

About this clonotype: A read error may explain this, as a much larger clone is one base away. The chain uses TRBV20-1 and TRBJ1-2; TRBD1 is a possible D gene (5 bases). The CDR3 covers 13 residues. The ends were cut back, 5 bases at V and 4 bases at J, with 14 bases in the middle. CDR1 and CDR2 (germline): DFQATT, SNEGSKA (reference sequence). The CDR3 region is CSARGRVAYGYTF. CDR3 DNA sequence: TGCAGTGCTCGGGGCCGTGTCGCCTATGGCTACACCTTC.

In its sample, this clonotype was seen a few times. The CDR3: CASSSSQVLVQYF. The CDR3 bases are TGTGCCAGCAGTTCTTCCCAGGTGCTTGTCCAGTACTTC. The V gene is TRBV6-1, the J gene TRBJ2-5; no clear D. CDR1 is MNHNS, CDR2 SASEGT, per germline. The CDR3 has 13 amino acids. Trimming removed 5 bases from V and 10 bases from J, with 17 bases in between.

This clonotype was counted ten times or more. The chain recombines TRBV25-1 with TRBJ1-1; TRBD1 is a possible D gene (6 bases). This CDR3 region has 13 residues. In germline, CDR1 is MGHDK, CDR2 SYGVNS. With 4 bases removed from V and 9 bases from J, the gap between germline ends came to 15 bases. The CDR3 nucleotides are TGTGCCAGCAGTGGGACAGACGAATTAAAAGCTTTCTTT. Protein product: CASSGTDELKAFF.

The chain employs TRBV14 and TRBJ1-1; 8 bases align to TRBD1. Trimming at V came to 0 bases and at J to 0 bases, leaving 9 bases not matched to a gene. This CDR3 contains 18 residues. CDR1 SGHDN and CDR2 FVKESK come from the germline V gene. CDR3 protein: CASSQDRGTGLMNTEAFF. The CDR3 DNA reads TGTGCCAGCAGCCAAGATCGCGGGACAGGCTTAATGAACACTGAAGCTTTCTTT.

This clonotype has ten or more counts. The rearrangement joins TRBV20-1 to TRBJ2-1; possible D gene TRBD1, 5 bases. With 1 base removed from V and 1 base from J, the gap between germline ends came to 11 bases. This CDR3 comprises 15 residues. Germline V CDR1 and CDR2: DFQATT, SNEGSKA (reference sequence). CDR3 residues: CSARVPGPSYNEQFF. CDR3 nucleotides: TGCAGTGCTAGAGTACCAGGGCCTTCCTACAATGAGCAGTTCTTC.

Here the CDR3 DNA reads TGTGCCAGTACCTCGTGGGTCAGGGTGGAGGTTGGCTACACCTTC. Translation: CASTSWVRVEVGYTF. The V call is TRBV19, the J call TRBJ1-2, with a weak D call TRBD1 (5 bases). This CDR3 contains 15 residues. Germline-derived CDR1 and CDR2 are LNHDA and SQIVND (reference sequence). Trimming took off 7 bases at V and 7 bases at J, with 22 bases between the two ends. The entire variable domain, with the rest obtained from reference TRBV19 and TRBJ1-2, is as follows: DGGITQSPKYLFRKEGQNVTLSCEQNLNHDAMYWYRQDPGQGLRLIYYSQIVNDFQKGDIAEGYSVSREKKESFPLTVTSAQKNPTAFYLCASTSWVRVEVGYTFGSGTRLTVV.